Below are 22 T cell receptor beta chains sequenced from a single sample in a study of Tregs in tolerant kidney transplant recipients (dated by TCRdb to the late 2010s). Library preparation employed the immunoSEQ multiplex PCR assay. This immuneACCESS table, as held by TCRdb, lists in-frame sequences with V and J called but not all clones. Of the missing ones, under half trace to an unresolved V gene in checked studies; the others have no known cause. In all, the sample holds roughly 4,000 clones, and 50% to 60% of those were seen once. Around 4% of the sample is in the top ten clones. Their antigens remain unidentified. Sequenced sample: CD8+ T cells from blood cultured with allogeneic cells. These receptors all stem from a human donor in good health.

In this sample, this clone turned up once. This sequence joins TRBV27 and TRBJ1-5; no firm D call. Germline CDR1 and CDR2: MNHEY and SMNVEV (reference sequence). V shed 3 bases and J shed 2 bases, with 8 bases lying between them. This CDR3 region has 14 residues. CDR3 nucleotides: TGTGCCAGCAGTTTTCTCGGGGGCAATCAGCCCCAGCATTTT. Translating gives CASSFLGGNQPQHF.

J is TRBJ1-1 and V is TRBV5-1; D is undetermined. Looked up from germline, CDR1 is SGHRS and CDR2 is YFSETQ. This CDR3 region has 15 residues. V lost 0 bases and J 4 bases, leaving 13 bases between the germline ends. The chain's CDR3 is CASSLALGMGTEAFF. CDR3 DNA sequence: TGCGCCAGCAGCTTGGCGCTCGGGATGGGCACTGAAGCTTTCTTT.

The chain couples TRBV7-6 to TRBJ1-4; a possible D gene is TRBD1 (5 bases). Trimming removed 3 bases from V and 7 bases from J, with 12 bases in between. The V gene's germline CDR1 is SGHVS and CDR2 FNYEAQ. The CDR3 runs 14 residues. CDR3 nucleotides: TGTGCCAGCAGCTTCATCGGGGGGAGTGAAAAACTGTTTTTT. The encoded protein is CASSFIGGSEKLFF.

The V call is TRBV5-6, the J call TRBJ2-7; perhaps D is TRBD1 or TRBD2 (5 bases each). Germline values: CDR1 SGHDT, CDR2 YYEEEE. The CDR3 loop spans 13 amino acids. Trimming removed 2 bases from V and 6 bases from J, with 12 bases in between. CDR3 loop: CASSFGAPLEQYF. The CDR3 coding sequence is TGTGCCAGCAGCTTCGGGGCACCTCTCGAGCAGTACTTC.

V usage is TRBV4-1 and J usage is TRBJ1-2, with TRBD1 matching over 10 bases. Germline loops: CDR1 MGHRA, CDR2 YSYEKL. J gave up 6 bases and V 3 bases, and 4 bases lay outside the gene matches. CDR3 size: 14 residues. CDR3 sequence (DNA): TGCGCCAGCAGCCACGGACAGGGGGGAGATGGCTACACCTTC. Translating it yields CASSHGQGGDGYTF.

The chain recombines TRBV9 with TRBJ1-6; no definite D call. The CDR3 has 16 residues. Trimming removed 4 bases from V and 7 bases from J, with 18 bases in between. Germline V gene lookup returns CDR1 SGDLS and CDR2 YYNGEE. CDR3 coding DNA: TGTGCCAGCAGCCCCTCCGGGATGGGTGGGAATTCACCCCTCCACTTT. Translating it yields CASSPSGMGGNSPLHF.

This chain uses TRBV9 with TRBJ1-3; D gene uncertain. The CDR3 is made up of 15 amino acids. Per germline, CDR1 SGDLS and CDR2 YYNGEE. Trimming left V 0 bases short and J 0 bases short, with 7 bases between. The CDR3 region has the DNA TGTGCCAGCAGCGTAGGCGGCCACTCTGGAAACACCATATATTTT. It specifies CASSVGGHSGNTIYF.

The gene calls are TRBV7-6 and TRBJ2-1; the match to TRBD1 covers 9 bases. J was trimmed by 1 base and V by 5 bases; bases with no gene match: 6. The CDR3 totals 16 residues. Germline-derived CDR1 and CDR2 are SGHVS and FNYEAQ. This CDR3 is CASSGWTGASYNEQFF. The CDR3 coding sequence is TGTGCCAGCAGCGGCTGGACAGGGGCGTCCTACAATGAGCAGTTCTTC.

V is TRBV7-6 and J is TRBJ2-2; D gene uncertain. Looked up from germline, CDR1 is SGHVS and CDR2 is FNYEAQ. V shed 1 base and J shed 2 bases, with 5 bases lying between them. CDR3 length equals 14 residues. The CDR3 nucleotides are TGTGCCAGCAGCTTAGTTCCAAACACCGGGGAGCTGTTTTTT. Residues: CASSLVPNTGELFF.

The CDR3 DNA follows: TGTGCCAGCAGCTTAACGTCCGGACAGTCCCCTGGAAACACCATATATTTT. This translates into CASSLTSGQSPGNTIYF. The chain links TRBV7-9 to TRBJ1-3; a weak D match, TRBD1 (6 bases). Germline values: CDR1 SEHNR, CDR2 FQNEAQ (reference sequence). V was cut by 2 bases and J by 2 bases, with 16 bases left in between. The CDR3 has 17 amino acids.

The chain carries TRBV27 and TRBJ2-7; perhaps TRBD1 as D (5 bases). The CDR3 length is 16 residues. Germline CDR1 reads MNHEY; CDR2 reads SMNVEV (reference sequence). V was shortened by 1 base and J by 2 bases, with 15 bases between the two germline ends. The CDR3 is CASSLLGQGGAYEQYF. For the CDR3, the DNA is TGTGCCAGCAGTTTATTAGGGCAGGGCGGTGCCTACGAGCAGTACTTC.

The gene calls are TRBV27 and TRBJ2-1; 11 nucleotides align to TRBD2. J gave up 9 bases and V 5 bases, and 6 bases lay outside the gene matches. The CDR3 is 14 residues long. Per germline, CDR1 MNHEY and CDR2 SMNVEV (reference sequence). This CDR3 is CASSKLAGAGEQFF. DNA for the CDR3: TGTGCCAGCAGTAAACTAGCGGGGGCGGGTGAGCAGTTCTTC.

This clone was detected only a few times. The gene calls are TRBV5-4 and TRBJ2-7; maybe TRBD2 (6 bases). With 4 bases removed from V and 0 bases from J, the gap between germline ends came to 11 bases. The CDR3 loop spans 14 amino acids. Germline CDR1 and CDR2: SGHNT and YYREEE (reference sequence). The CDR3 spells CASSLAILSYEQYF. The CDR3 DNA is TGTGCCAGCAGCCTAGCGATCCTCTCCTACGAGCAGTACTTC.

The table lists this clone with a few counts. The chain uses TRBV27 and TRBJ2-1, with D unclear. Germline values: CDR1 MNHEY, CDR2 SMNVEV (reference sequence). The CDR3 is 13 amino acids. V was trimmed by 0 bases and J by 9 bases, leaving 9 bases between them. CDR3 in DNA: TGTGCCAGCAGTTTATCGAGCTCTAGTGAGCAGTTCTTC. Amino acids: CASSLSSSSEQFF.

In its sample, this clone was seen a few times. The chain employs TRBV21-1 and TRBJ2-2; the table gives TRBD1 as D, unverified against the DNA. TRBV21-1 is given as a pseudogene. This CDR3 has 16 residues. The CDR3 protein is CASSKAETGPSGELFF. Here the CDR3 DNA reads TGTGCCAGCAGCAAAGCTGAGACAGGGCCCTCCGGGGAGCTGTTTTTT.

The rearrangement links TRBV13 to TRBJ1-2; possibly TRBD1 for D (6 bases). This CDR3 comprises 14 residues. Between the trimmed V and J ends, which lost 6 bases and 2 bases, there was a span of 13 bases. Germline V gives CDR1 PRHDT, CDR2 FYEKMQ (reference sequence). This CDR3 is CASSLGRGNYGYTF. DNA of the CDR3: TGTGCCAGCAGTTTGGGGAGGGGGAACTATGGCTACACCTTC.

The CDR3 DNA is TGTGCCAGCTCACCGGCCCCGGGACAGGGTGAGTTCGTGACCCAGTACTTC. This gives the protein CASSPAPGQGEFVTQYF. The V call is TRBV18, the J call TRBJ2-5, with 9 bases lining up with TRBD1. Losses at the gene ends were 3 bases for V and 7 bases for J; bases not matched to a gene: 15. Germline V gene data show CDR1 as KGHSH and CDR2 as LQKENI. This CDR3 has 17 amino acids. The variable domain in full, completed from reference TRBV18 and TRBJ2-5, reads NAGVMQNPRHLVRRRGQEARLRCSPMKGHSHVYWYRQLPEEGLKFMVYLQKENIIDESGMPKERFSAEFPKEGPSILRIQQVVRGDSAAYFCASSPAPGQGEFVTQYFGPGTRLLVL.

The chain has TRBV14 and TRBJ2-7; D is possibly TRBD1 (5 bases). V was pared by 1 base and J by 5 bases, with 12 bases between. This CDR3 spans 14 amino acids. Germline assignment: CDR1 SGHDN and CDR2 FVKESK. The CDR3 nucleotides read TGTGCCAGCAGCCAAGTAATCAGGGTCGACGAGCAGTACTTC. As protein: CASSQVIRVDEQYF.

The chain combines TRBV6-6 with TRBJ1-2; 9 positions match TRBD1. This CDR3 has 15 residues. After removal of 4 bases from V and 4 bases from J, the junction contained 7 bases not matched to a gene. The germline V gene has CDR1 MNHNY and CDR2 SVGAGI (reference sequence). The CDR3 region is CASSLGQGIIYGYTF. The CDR3 DNA follows: TGTGCCAGCAGTTTGGGACAGGGTATAATCTATGGCTACACCTTC.

CDR3 sequence (DNA): TGCGCCAGCAGCTGGGGATCAACCTACGAGCAGTACTTC. Encoded protein: CASSWGSTYEQYF. The chain is built from TRBV5-1 and TRBJ2-7; D is unclear. Per germline, CDR1 SGHRS and CDR2 YFSETQ. V lost 3 bases and J 2 bases, leaving 9 bases between the germline ends. The CDR3 extends over 13 amino acids.

This clone was observed a handful of times. This chain uses TRBV9 with TRBJ2-1; 13 bases map to TRBD2. Germline trimming cut 2 bases from V and 4 bases from J; bases unmatched to any gene: 0. The CDR3 covers 15 residues. Germline-derived CDR1 and CDR2 are SGDLS and YYNGEE. CDR3 sequence: CASSVGLAGYNEQFF. The DNA of the CDR3 is TGTGCCAGCAGCGTGGGACTAGCGGGATACAATGAGCAGTTCTTC.

The chain has TRBV6-5 and TRBJ1-3, with TRBD1 matching over 10 bases. J lost 6 bases, V lost 8 bases, and 7 bases had no gene match. This CDR3 region has 14 residues. In germline, CDR1 is MNHEY, CDR2 SVGAGI. For the CDR3, the DNA is TGTGCCAGCGCTCAGGGGACAGGGGTAAACACCATATATTTT. Translation: CASAQGTGVNTIYF.